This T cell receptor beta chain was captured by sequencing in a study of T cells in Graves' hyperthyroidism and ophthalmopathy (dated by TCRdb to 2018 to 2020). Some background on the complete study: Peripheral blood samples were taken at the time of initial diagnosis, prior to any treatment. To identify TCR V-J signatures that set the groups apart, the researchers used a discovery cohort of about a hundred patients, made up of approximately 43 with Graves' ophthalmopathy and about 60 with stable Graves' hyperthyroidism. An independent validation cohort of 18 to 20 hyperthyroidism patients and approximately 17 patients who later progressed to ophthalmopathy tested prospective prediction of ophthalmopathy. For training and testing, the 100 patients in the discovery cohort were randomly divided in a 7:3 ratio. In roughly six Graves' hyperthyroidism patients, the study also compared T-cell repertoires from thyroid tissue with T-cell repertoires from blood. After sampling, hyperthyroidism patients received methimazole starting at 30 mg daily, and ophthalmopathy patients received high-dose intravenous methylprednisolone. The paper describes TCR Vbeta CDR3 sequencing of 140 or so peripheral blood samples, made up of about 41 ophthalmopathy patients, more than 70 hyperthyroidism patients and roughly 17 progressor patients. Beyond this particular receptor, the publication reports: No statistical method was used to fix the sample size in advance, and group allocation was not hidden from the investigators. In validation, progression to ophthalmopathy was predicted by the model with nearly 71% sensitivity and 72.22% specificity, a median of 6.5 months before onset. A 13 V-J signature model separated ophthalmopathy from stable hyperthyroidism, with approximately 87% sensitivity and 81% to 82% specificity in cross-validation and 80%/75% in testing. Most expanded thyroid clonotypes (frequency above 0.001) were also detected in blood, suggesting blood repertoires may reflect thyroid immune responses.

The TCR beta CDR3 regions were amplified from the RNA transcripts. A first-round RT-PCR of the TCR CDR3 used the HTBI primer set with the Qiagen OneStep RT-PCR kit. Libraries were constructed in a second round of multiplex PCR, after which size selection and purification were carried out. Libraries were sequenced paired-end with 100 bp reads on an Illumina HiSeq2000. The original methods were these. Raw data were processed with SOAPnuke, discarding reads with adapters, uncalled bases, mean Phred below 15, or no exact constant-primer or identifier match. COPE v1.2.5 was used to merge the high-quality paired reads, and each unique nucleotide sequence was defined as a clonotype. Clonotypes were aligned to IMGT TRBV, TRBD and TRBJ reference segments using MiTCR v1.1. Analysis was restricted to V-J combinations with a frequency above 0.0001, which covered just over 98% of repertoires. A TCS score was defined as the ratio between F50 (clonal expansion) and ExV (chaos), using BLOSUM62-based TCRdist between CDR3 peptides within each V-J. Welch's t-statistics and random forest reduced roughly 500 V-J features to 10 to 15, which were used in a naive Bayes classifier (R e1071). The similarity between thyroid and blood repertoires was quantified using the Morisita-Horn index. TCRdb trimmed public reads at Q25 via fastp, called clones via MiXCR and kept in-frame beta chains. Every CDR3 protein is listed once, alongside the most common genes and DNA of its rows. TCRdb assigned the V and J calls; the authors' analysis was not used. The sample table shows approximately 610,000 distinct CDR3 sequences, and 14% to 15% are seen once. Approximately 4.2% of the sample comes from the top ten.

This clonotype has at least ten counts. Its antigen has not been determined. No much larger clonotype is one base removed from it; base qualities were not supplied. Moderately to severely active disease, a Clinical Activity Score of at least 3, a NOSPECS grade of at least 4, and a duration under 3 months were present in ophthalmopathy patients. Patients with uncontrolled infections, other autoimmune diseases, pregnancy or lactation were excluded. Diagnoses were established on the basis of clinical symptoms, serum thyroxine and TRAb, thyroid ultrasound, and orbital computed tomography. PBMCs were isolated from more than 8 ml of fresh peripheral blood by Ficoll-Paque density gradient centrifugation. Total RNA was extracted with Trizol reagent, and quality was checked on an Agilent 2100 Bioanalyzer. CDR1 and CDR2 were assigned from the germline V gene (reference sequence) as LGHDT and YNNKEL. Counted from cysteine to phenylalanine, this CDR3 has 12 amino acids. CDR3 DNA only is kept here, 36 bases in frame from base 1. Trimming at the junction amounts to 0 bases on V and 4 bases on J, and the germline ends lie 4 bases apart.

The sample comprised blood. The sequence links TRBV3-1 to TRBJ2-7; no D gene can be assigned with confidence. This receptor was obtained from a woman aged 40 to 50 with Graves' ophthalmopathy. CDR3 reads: CASSQDLYEQYF. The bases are TGTGCCAGCAGCCAAGACCTGTACGAGCAGTACTTC.